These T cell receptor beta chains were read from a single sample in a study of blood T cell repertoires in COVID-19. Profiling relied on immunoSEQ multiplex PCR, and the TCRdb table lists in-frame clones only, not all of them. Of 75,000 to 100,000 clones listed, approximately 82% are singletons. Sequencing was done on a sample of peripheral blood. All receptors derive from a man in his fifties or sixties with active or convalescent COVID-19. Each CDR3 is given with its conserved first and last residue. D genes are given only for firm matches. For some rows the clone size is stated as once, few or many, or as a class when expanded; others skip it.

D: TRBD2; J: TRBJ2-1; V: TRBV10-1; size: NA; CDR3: CASSDSSGGQFF; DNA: TGCGCCAGCAGTGATTCTTCGGGGGGGCAGTTCTTC
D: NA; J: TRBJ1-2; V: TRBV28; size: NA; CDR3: CASSGGGGAHYGYTF; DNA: TGTGCCAGCAGCGGAGGGGGGGGAGCCCACTATGGCTACACCTTC
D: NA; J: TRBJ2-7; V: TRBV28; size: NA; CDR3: CASSWGLKTYEQYF; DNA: TGTGCCAGCAGCTGGGGACTGAAGACCTACGAGCAGTACTTC
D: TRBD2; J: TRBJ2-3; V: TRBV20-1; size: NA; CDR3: CSASQLAGGPYDTQYF; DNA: TGCAGTGCTAGTCAACTAGCGGGGGGGCCATACGATACGCAGTATTTT
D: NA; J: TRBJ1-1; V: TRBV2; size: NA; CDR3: CASSGVSGYTEAFF; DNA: TGTGCCAGCAGCGGGGTTTCGGGGTACACTGAAGCTTTCTTT
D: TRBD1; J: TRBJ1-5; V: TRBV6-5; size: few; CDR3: CASSPDRGVQPQHF; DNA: TGTGCCAGCAGCCCAGACAGGGGGGTCCAGCCCCAGCATTTT
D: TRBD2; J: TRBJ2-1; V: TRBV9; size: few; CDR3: CASSVGAGGYNEQFF; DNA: TGTGCCAGCAGCGTAGGAGCGGGGGGGTACAATGAGCAGTTCTTC
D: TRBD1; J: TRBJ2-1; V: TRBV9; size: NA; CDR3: CASSGSRDRPYNEQFF; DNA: TGTGCCAGCAGCGGCAGCCGGGACAGACCCTACAATGAGCAGTTCTTC
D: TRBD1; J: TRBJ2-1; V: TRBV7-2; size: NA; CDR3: CASSLGQGGYNEQFF; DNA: TGTGCCAGCAGCTTGGGACAGGGGGGCTACAATGAGCAGTTCTTC
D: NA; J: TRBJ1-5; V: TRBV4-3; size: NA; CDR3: CASSQDTGSDQPQHF; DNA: TGCGCCAGCAGCCAAGATACGGGGAGCGATCAGCCCCAGCATTTT
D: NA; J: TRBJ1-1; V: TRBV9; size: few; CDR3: CASSVGWSVNTEAFF; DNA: TGTGCCAGCAGCGTAGGTTGGTCGGTGAACACTGAAGCTTTCTTT
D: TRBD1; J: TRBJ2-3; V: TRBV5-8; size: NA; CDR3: CASSPGQGGNQPQYF; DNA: TGTGCCAGCAGCCCGGGACAGGGCGGCAATCAGCCCCAGTATTTT
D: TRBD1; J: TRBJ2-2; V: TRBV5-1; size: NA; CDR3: CASSSGQGTTGELFF; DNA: TGCGCCAGCAGCTCTGGACAGGGGACCACCGGGGAGCTGTTTTTT
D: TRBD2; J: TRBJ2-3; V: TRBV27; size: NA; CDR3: CASSKGGSDTQYF; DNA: TGTGCCAGCAGTAAGGGAGGGTCAGATACGCAGTATTTT
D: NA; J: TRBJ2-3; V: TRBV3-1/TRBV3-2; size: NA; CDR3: CASSQMMASTDTQYF; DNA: TGTGCCAGCAGCCAAATGATGGCTAGCACAGATACGCAGTATTTT
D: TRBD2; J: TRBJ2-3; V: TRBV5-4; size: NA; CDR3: CASTKQTSGGQVTQYF; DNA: TGTGCCAGCACCAAACAGACTAGCGGGGGCCAGGTTACGCAGTATTTT
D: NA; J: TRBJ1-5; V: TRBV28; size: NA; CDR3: CASSLLAVYSNQPQHF; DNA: TGTGCCAGCAGTTTATTGGCAGTTTATAGCAATCAGCCCCAGCATTTT
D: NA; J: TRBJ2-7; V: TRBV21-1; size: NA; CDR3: CASSKAKKRGRRQYF; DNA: TGTGCCAGCAGCAAAGCGAAAAAGCGGGGGAGGAGGCAGTACTTC
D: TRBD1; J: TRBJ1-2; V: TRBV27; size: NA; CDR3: CASSLQGASSRNYGYTF; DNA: TGTGCCAGCAGTCTACAGGGGGCGTCCTCGCGGAACTATGGCTACACCTTC
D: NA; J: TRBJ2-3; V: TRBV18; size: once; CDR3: CASSTATDTQYF; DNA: TGTGCCAGCTCGACAGCGACAGATACGCAGTATTTT
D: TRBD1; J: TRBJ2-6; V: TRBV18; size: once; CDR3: CASSPTGGAGSGANVLTF; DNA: TGTGCCAGCTCACCAACAGGGGGCGCTGGGTCTGGGGCCAACGTCCTGACTTTC
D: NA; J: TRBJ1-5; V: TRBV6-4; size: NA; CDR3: CASSETEGQPQHF; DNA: TGTGCCAGCAGTGAGACAGAAGGCCAGCCCCAGCATTTT
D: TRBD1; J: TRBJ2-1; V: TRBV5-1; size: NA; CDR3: CASKPGQGYNEQFF; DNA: TGCGCCAGCAAACCGGGACAGGGGTACAATGAGCAGTTCTTC
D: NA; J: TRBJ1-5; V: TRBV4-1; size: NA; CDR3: CASSQGAEGYTSNQPQHF; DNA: TGCGCCAGCAGCCAAGGGGCCGAAGGTTACACCTCGAATCAGCCCCAGCATTTT
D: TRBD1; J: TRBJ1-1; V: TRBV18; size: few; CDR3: CASSSTGGGTEAFF; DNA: TGTGCCAGCTCATCAACAGGGGGTGGGACTGAAGCTTTCTTT
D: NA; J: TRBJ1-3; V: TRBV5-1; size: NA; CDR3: CASSSTPWGLSGNTIYF; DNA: TGCGCCAGCAGCTCGACCCCGTGGGGGCTCTCTGGAAACACCATATATTTT
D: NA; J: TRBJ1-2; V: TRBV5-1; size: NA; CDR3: CASSLAGNVFEYGYTF; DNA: TGCGCCAGCAGCTTGGCCGGGAACGTTTTTGAGTATGGCTACACCTTC
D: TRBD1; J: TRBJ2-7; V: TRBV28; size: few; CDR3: CASSLTGVEQYF; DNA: TGTGCCAGCAGCCTGACAGGGGTCGAGCAGTACTTC
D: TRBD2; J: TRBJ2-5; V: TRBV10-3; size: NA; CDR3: CATRLAVQETQYF; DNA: TGTGCCACCAGACTAGCGGTTCAAGAGACCCAGTACTTC
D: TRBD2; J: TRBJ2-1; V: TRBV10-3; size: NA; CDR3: CAISESGGGSYNEQFF; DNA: TGTGCCATCAGTGAGTCCGGGGGGGGCTCCTACAATGAGCAGTTCTTC
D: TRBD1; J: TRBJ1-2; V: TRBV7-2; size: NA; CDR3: CASSPDRVSYGYTF; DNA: TGTGCCAGCAGCCCCGACAGGGTGAGCTATGGCTACACCTTC
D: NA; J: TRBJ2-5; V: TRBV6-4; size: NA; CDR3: CASSEGAQETQYF; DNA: TGTGCCAGCAGTGAAGGGGCCCAAGAGACCCAGTACTTC
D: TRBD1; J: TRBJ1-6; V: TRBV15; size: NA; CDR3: CATSTLSGTDLSSPLHF; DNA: TGTGCCACCAGCACCTTATCCGGGACAGATTTAAGTTCACCCCTCCACTTT
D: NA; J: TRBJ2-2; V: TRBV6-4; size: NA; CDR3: CASSDGSFANTGELFF; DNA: TGTGCCAGCAGTGACGGCTCCTTCGCGAACACCGGGGAGCTGTTTTTT
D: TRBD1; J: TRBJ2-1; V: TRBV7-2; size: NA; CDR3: CASSGLQGISNHDEQFF; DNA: TGTGCCAGCAGCGGTCTACAGGGGATCTCAAACCACGATGAGCAGTTCTTC
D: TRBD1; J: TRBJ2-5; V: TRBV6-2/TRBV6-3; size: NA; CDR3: CASSYPRRGGEETQYF; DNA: TGTGCCAGCAGTTACCCCCGAAGAGGGGGCGAAGAGACCCAGTACTTC
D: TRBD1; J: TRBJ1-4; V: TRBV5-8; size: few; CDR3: CASSPGQQATNEKLFF; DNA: TGTGCCAGCAGCCCGGGACAGCAGGCGACTAATGAAAAACTGTTTTTT
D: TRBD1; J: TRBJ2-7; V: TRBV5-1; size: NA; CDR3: CASSGQGSSYEQYF; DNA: TGCGCCAGCTCGGGACAGGGCAGCTCCTACGAGCAGTACTTC
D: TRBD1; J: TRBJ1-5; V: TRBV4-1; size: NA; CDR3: CASSQDLTGGQPQHF; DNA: TGCGCCAGCAGCCAAGATCTAACAGGGGGCCAGCCCCAGCATTTT
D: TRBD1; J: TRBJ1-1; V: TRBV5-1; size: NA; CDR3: CASSPGTGSKDTEAFF; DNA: TGCGCCAGCAGCCCTGGGACAGGGAGTAAGGACACTGAAGCTTTCTTT